This T cell receptor (beta chain) originates from a study of T cell responses to AZD1222 COVID-19 vaccine (dated by TCRdb to the early 2020s). Describing the broader study: Because spike-specific TCR depth and breadth did not differ between the two schedules, AZD1222 recipients who got a second dose at roughly 4 weeks were pooled with those who got a second dose at roughly 12 weeks. TCR sequencing covered roughly 230 trial participants: about 210 given two doses of AZD1222 and some 25 given two doses of MenACWY control vaccine. Trial participants were enrolled by age into 18-55, 56-69 and 70-plus year subgroups, with approximately 150, 30 and 60 TCR-sequenced participants respectively. Broader findings and caveats from the paper: Most participants were white British and females outnumbered males, and the authors suggested that clonal diversity may have been underestimated. Epitopes outside the regions mutated in the B.1.351 and B.1.1.7 variants were reportedly recognized by nearly half of the unique spike-specific TCRs. Conclusions about previously exposed vaccinees were limited because only a handful of AZD1222 recipients were SARS-CoV-2 seropositive at baseline. Vaccine-associated CD4 TCRs spanned the whole spike protein, with dominant responses in regions 160-218 and 743-854. After two AZD1222 doses, spike-specific TCR breadth and depth were significantly higher than at day 0 and than in MenACWY recipients. In the small 56-69-year group, the increase in depth fell short of significance, most likely because of low power. Because no day 14 peak-response samples were available, repertoires were characterized only after the peak T cell response.

A note on this clone: Its antigen remains undetermined. No qualities accompany the bases; no much larger clone lies one base away.

The CDR3 regions of human TCRbeta chains were analyzed by immunosequencing. The authors' analysis ran thus. Repertoire TCRs were checked for matches against a reference library of SARS-CoV-2-specific TCRs that had been generated using the MIRA antigen-specificity platform. Breadth was defined as the fraction of unique TCRs that were SARS-CoV-2-associated, and depth was defined as the fraction of total T cells that were SARS-CoV-2-associated. Using the MIRA data, each spike-specific TCR was mapped to the spike region that the TCR reacts to and placed in a CD4 or CD8 class. Log10-transformed breadth and depth values were compared by one-way ANOVA with Sidak's multiple comparisons tests. The clones in this table, taken by TCRdb from immuneACCESS, are in-frame only. Not every clone is retained; where verified, under half of the shortfall comes from an unresolved V gene, and the cause of the rest is unknown. That table furnishes V, J and clone size, whereas the DNA furnished D and trimming. Across this sample there are around 70,000 clones, with about nine tenths seen only once. The top ten clonotypes cover about 8% of the sample.

CDR3 length: 13 amino acids, cysteine to phenylalanine. Of the read, only the CDR3 DNA is kept; its 39 bases are in frame from base 1. Looking up the germline V gene yields CDR1 MGHRA and CDR2 YSYEKL. V is reduced by 5 bases and J by 4 bases, leaving a spacing of 9 bases between them. What the time point label conveys for this sample: baseline before first vaccination. Vaccinee samples were obtained from the UK trials COV001 and COV002, which included a single-blind randomized controlled phase 2/3 trial of AZD1222 (ChAdOx1 nCoV-19) in healthy adults. For TCRbeta chain sequencing, PBMC samples were collected from trial participants at day 0 and at day 28 after the second dose.

Here the chain combines TRBV4-1 and TRBJ1-5, with the D gene too uncertain to name. The sample consisted of peripheral blood, taken on day 0 of AZD1222 vaccination. This clonotype was sampled from an adult in good health. The nucleotide sequence is given as TGCGCCAGCAGCTACGTGAGTAATCAGCCCCAGCATTTT. Translated, it gives CASSYVSNQPQHF.